The 3 T cell receptor beta chains below were found in one sample sequenced in a study of shared clonotypes between healthy human individuals. Here immunoSEQ multiplex PCR was the method, and the copy in TCRdb shows in-frame clones only, minus some. This table holds about 600,000 clones, 97% found once. The source material was naive CD4+ T cells sorted from blood. The subset: CD45RA+ positively selected. These receptors were collected from a woman aged 25 to 39 in good health.

The chain links TRBV5-1 to TRBJ2-7; possibly TRBD2 for D (5 bases). Trimming cost V 5 bases and J 2 bases, with 11 bases left between them. The germline CDR1 and CDR2 sequences are SGHRS and YFSETQ. The CDR3 runs to 13 residues. The CDR3 sequence: CASSRADPYEQYF. The CDR3 region has the DNA TGCGCCAGCAGTCGAGCGGACCCCTACGAGCAGTACTTC.

This chain connects TRBV5-6 to TRBJ2-1; D ambiguous. The CDR3 consists of 17 residues. The V and J ends lost 0 bases and 2 bases respectively, with 15 bases between them. The germline V gene has CDR1 SGHDT and CDR2 YYEEEE. CDR3 sequence (DNA): TGTGCCAGCAGCTTGGCCCTGGAGCCTGTCCCCTACAATGAGCAGTTCTTC. It yields the protein CASSLALEPVPYNEQFF. Supplemented by reference TRBV5-6 and TRBJ2-1, the full variable domain reads DAGVTQSPTHLIKTRGQQVTLRCSPKSGHDTVSWYQQALGQGPQFIFQYYEEEERQRGNFPDRFSGHQFPNYSSELNVNALLLGDSALYLCASSLALEPVPYNEQFFGPGTRLTVL.

The chain has TRBV28 and TRBJ2-3; D unclear. The CDR3 runs to 12 residues. Per germline, CDR1 MDHEN and CDR2 SYDVKM. Trimming took off 2 bases at V and 4 bases at J, with 4 bases between the two ends. The CDR3 loop reads CASSLQPDTQYF. The DNA of the CDR3 is TGTGCCAGCAGTTTACAGCCAGATACGCAGTATTTT.